The TCR beta chain under discussion was sequenced for a study of neurological immune-mediated disorders. Study summary: The study included around 35 multiple sclerosis patients, some 30 relapsing-remitting and 3 secondary progressive.

The CDR3 runs to 12 residues. CDR1 and CDR2 (germline): SQVTM, ANQGSEA. V was clipped by 5 bases and J by 4 bases, with 11 bases between them. This clonotype was recorded many times. The antigen remains unidentified. Study-wide findings and caveats: The multiple sclerosis repertoire cluster showed no association with any clinical or MRI feature. The authors stated that larger cohorts are needed.

cDNA synthesis was performed by 5'RACE with 10-nucleotide random UMIs. TCRdb ran MiXCR on the 5' RACE reads and lists one entry per CDR3 protein. The table lists some 65,000 distinct CDR3 sequences, 4% to 6% of them singletons. The unsorted libraries originated from 2 million PBMCs kept at -80 C. Sequencing was done on a sample of PBMCs. The rearrangement joins TRBV29-1 to TRBJ1-2; D is possibly TRBD1 (6 bases). The sequence derives from a woman in her twenties or thirties with multiple sclerosis. CDR3 DNA sequence: TGCAGCGTTAGGGGGACAAGCTATGGCTACACCTTC. Translation: CSVRGTSYGYTF.